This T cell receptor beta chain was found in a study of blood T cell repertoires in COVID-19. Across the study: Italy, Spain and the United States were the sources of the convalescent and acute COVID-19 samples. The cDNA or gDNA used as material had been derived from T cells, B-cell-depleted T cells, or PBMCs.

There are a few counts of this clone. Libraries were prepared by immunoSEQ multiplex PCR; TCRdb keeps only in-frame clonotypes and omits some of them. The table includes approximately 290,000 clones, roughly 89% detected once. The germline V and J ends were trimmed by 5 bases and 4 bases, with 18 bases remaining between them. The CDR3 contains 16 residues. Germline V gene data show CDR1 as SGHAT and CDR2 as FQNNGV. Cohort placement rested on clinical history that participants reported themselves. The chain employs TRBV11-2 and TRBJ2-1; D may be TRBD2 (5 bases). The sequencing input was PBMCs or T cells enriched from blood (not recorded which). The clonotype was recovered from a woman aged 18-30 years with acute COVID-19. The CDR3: CASSPRGTDLYNEQFF. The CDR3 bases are TGTGCCAGCAGCCCCCGGGGAACGGACCTGTACAATGAGCAGTTCTTC.